This TCR beta chain was sequenced for a study of blood T cell repertoires in COVID-19. Study in general: COVID-19 samples, acute and convalescent, were from the United States, Italy and Spain.

The CDR3 has 12 residues. Germline V gene lookup returns CDR1 LGHDT and CDR2 YNNKEL (reference sequence). Trimming took 6 bases from V and 0 from J, leaving 6 bases between them. Comments on this clone: Other DNA sequences in this specimen translate into the identical CDR3.

TCRdb's table, derived via immunoSEQ multiplex PCR, lists solely in-frame clones and lacks some. Among roughly 70,000 clones listed, around 79% were seen once. V gene TRBV3-1 (or the pseudogene TRBV3-2) combines with J gene TRBJ2-7; D remains ambiguous. Sequenced sample: peripheral blood. The TCR originated in a woman in her 70s with acute or convalescent COVID-19. Here the CDR3 DNA reads TGTGCCAGCAGTCCAGGCTCCTACGAGCAGTACTTC. It codes for CASSPGSYEQYF.